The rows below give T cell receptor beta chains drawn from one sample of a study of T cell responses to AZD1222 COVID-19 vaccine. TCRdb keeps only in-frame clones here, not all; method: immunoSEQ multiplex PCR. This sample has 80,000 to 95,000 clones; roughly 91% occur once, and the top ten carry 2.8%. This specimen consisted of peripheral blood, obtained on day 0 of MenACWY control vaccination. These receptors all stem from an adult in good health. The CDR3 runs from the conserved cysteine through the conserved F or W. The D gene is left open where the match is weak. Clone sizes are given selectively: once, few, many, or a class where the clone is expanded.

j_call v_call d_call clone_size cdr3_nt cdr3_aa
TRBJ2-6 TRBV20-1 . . TGCAGTGCTAGTATAGGGACTGGGGCCAACGTCCTGACTTTC CSASIGTGANVLTF
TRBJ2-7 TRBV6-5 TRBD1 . TGTGCCAGCCGACCGACAGGGTCCTACGAGCAGTACTTC CASRPTGSYEQYF
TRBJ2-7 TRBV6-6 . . TGTGCCAGCAGTTACTCGAATATATACGAGCAGTACTTC CASSYSNIYEQYF
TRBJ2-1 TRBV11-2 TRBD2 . TGTGCCAGCACCGTTAGCGGGGGGACTGAGCAGTTCTTC CASTVSGGTEQFF
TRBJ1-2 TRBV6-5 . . TGTGCCAGCAGTTCCGTAGGCCGCGGGTACGGGTATGGCTACACCTTC CASSSVGRGYGYGYTF
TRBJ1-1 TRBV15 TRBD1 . TGTGCCACCAGCAGGCCCGGGACAGGGGGGTTGTGGAACACTGAAGCTTTCTTT CATSRPGTGGLWNTEAFF
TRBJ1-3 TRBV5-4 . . TGTGCCAGCAGCCCCGGAGGGGCAGGCCAAATCGGAAACACCATATATTTT CASSPGGAGQIGNTIYF
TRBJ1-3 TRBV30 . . TGTGCCTGGACTCCCGGGCCAGGTACGGGTCGATATTTT CAWTPGPGTGRYF
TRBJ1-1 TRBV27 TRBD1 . TGTGCCAGCAGTTTACCGCAGGGGGCTGAAGCTTTCTTT CASSLPQGAEAFF
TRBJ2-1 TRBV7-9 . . TGTGCCAGCAGCGAAGGCGGACCTTTCGATGAGCAGTTCTTC CASSEGGPFDEQFF
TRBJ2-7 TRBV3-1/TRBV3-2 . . TGTGCCAGCAGCCAAGTTGGATCAGGGGCGCTTACCTACGAGCAGTACTTC CASSQVGSGALTYEQYF
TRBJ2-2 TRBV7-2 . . TGTGCCAGCAGCCCTACACAACTACGGACCGGGGAGCTGTTTTTT CASSPTQLRTGELFF
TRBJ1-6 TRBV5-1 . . TGCGCCAGCAGCCCAAGGGTAGGGGATGATTCACCCCTCCACTTT CASSPRVGDDSPLHF
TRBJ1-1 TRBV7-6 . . TGTGCCAGCAGCTTATATCGGGGGCAAACTGAAGCTTTCTTT CASSLYRGQTEAFF
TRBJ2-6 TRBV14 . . TGTGCCAGCGAGGGAGTTTCTGGGGCCAACGTCCTGACTTTC CASEGVSGANVLTF
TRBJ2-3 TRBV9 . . TGTGCCAGCAGCCTTTCGGGGGGCATAGATACGCAGTATTTT CASSLSGGIDTQYF
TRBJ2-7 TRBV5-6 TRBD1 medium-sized TGTGCCAGCAGAGAGACAGGGGGGTATTACGAGCAGTACTTC CASRETGGYYEQYF
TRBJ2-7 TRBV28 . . TGTGCCAGCAGGGCCGAGTACGAGCAGTACTTC CASRAEYEQYF
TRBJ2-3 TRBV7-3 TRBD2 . TGTGCCAGCAGCCCTTCCCCGGGGGGGCCTCTAGATACGCAGTATTTT CASSPSPGGPLDTQYF
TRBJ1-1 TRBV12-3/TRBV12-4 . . TGTGCCAGCAGATCGGGACAGAACACTGAAGCTTTCTTT CASRSGQNTEAFF
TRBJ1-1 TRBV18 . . TGTGCCAGCTCTCCAGGGGCGCGGAACACTGAAGCTTTCTTT CASSPGARNTEAFF
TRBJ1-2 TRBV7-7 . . TGTGCCAGCAGCTTGCCAGGGTCTCCTAACTATGGCTACACCTTC CASSLPGSPNYGYTF
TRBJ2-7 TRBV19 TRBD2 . TGTGCCAGTAGTATCGAGCGGGGTATCGGCTACGAGCAGTACTTC CASSIERGIGYEQYF
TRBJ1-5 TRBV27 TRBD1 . TGTGCCAGCAGGGACAGGGATCAGCCCCAGCATTTT CASRDRDQPQHF
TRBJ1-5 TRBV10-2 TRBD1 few TGCGCCAGCAGCGGGACAGGGAGCAATCAGCCCCAGCATTTT CASSGTGSNQPQHF
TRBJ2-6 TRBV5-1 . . TGCGCCAGCAGCTTGAATGGTGGGAACTCTGGGGCCAACGTCCTGACTTTC CASSLNGGNSGANVLTF
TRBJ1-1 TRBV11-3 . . TGTGCCAGCAGCTTAGAACGGGTCTTGAACACTGAAGCTTTCTTT CASSLERVLNTEAFF
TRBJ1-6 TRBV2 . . TGTGCCAGCAGTGGACTCGGTCAGGCCTATAATTCACCCCTCCACTTT CASSGLGQAYNSPLHF